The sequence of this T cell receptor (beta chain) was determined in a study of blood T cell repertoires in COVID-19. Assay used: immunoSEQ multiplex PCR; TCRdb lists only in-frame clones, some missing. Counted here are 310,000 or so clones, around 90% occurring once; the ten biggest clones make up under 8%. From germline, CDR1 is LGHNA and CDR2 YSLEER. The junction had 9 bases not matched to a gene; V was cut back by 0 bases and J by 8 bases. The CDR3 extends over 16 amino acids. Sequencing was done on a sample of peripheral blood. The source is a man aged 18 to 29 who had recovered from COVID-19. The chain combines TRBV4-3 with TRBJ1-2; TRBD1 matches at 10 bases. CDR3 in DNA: TGCGCCAGCAGCCAAGACCGGACAGGGGGTGGCGAAGGCTACACCTTC. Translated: CASSQDRTGGGEGYTF.